The TCR beta chain under discussion was sequenced for a study of T cells in Graves' hyperthyroidism and ophthalmopathy. Across the study: Once the initial diagnosis was made, peripheral blood was obtained before any treatment.

Findings and limits, study-wide: Researchers report that a 13 V-J model separated ophthalmopathy from stable hyperthyroidism.

The germline gives CDR1 GTSNPN, CDR2 SVGIG (reference sequence). This CDR3 is built from 16 residues. The V end lost 6 bases, the J end lost 4 bases, and 23 bases lay between the germline ends. This clonotype was seen at least ten times. The antigen remains undetermined. What was amplified from RNA transcripts were TCR beta CDR3 regions. When the TCR CDR3 underwent first-round RT-PCR, the HTBI primer set was used. TCRdb reprocessed the multiplex PCR reads with MiXCR, giving one entry per CDR3 protein. The sample holds hundreds of thousands of distinct CDR3 sequences, roughly 14% seen once. Hyperthyroidism had been newly diagnosed in patients aged 18 to 65, and its duration was under 2 months. Criteria for exclusion of patients were uncontrolled infection, other autoimmune disease, pregnancy or lactation.

What was sequenced was blood. This chain connects TRBV30 to TRBJ2-3; D assignment may be TRBD1 or TRBD2 (6 bases each). The sequence came from a woman in her twenties or thirties with Graves' hyperthyroidism that later progressed to Graves' ophthalmopathy. The CDR3 spells CACSWGARTSADTQYF. CDR3 in DNA: TGTGCCTGTTCCTGGGGGGCTAGAACCAGCGCAGATACGCAGTATTTT.